The clone carrying this TCR beta chain was observed a handful of times. Its matching antigen is unknown. This sample stems from a study of shared clonotypes between healthy human individuals. Study conclusions and caveats: Naive subsets generally exceeded memory subsets in estimated richness.

Per the original data handling: Junction-only sequences without quality scores were provided by ImmunoSEQ, so filtering was different. The protocol was immunoSEQ multiplex PCR, while the TCRdb copy is restricted to in-frame clones and leaves out a portion. From that table come the V and J calls and clone size; the DNA was used to work out D and trimming. The table shows 850,000 to 1,200,000 clones, with about 80% occurring only once. CDR3 length: 16 amino acids. Unmatched junction bases numbered 14, after V lost 4 bases and J lost 6 bases. The germline V gene encodes CDR1 SEHNR and CDR2 FQNEAQ (reference sequence).

Sequences were obtained from memory CD4+ T cells sorted from blood. Subset indicated: CD45RA-negative fraction. The gene calls are TRBV7-9 and TRBJ1-1, with 7 bases lining up with TRBD1. This sequence originates from a man younger than 35 in good health. In nucleotides, the CDR3 is TGTGCCAGCAGCTCCCGCCTAGGGGGCCGGTGGGCTGAAGCTTTCTTT. Residues: CASSSRLGGRWAEAFF.